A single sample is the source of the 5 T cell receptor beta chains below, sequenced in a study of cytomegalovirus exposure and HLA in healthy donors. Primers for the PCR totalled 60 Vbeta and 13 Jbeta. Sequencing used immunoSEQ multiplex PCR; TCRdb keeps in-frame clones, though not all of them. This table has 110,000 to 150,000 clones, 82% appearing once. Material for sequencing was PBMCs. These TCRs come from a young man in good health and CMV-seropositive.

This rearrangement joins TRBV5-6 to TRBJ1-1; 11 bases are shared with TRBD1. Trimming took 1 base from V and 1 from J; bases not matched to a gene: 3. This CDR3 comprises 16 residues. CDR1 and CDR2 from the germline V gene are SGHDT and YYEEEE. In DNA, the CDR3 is TGTGCCAGCAGCTTGTACGGGACAGGGGGGAACACTGAAGCTTTCTTT. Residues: CASSLYGTGGNTEAFF.

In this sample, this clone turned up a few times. The CDR3 bases are TGCGCCAGCAGCCTACTAGCGGGAGGGCCCTACGAGCAGTACTTC. Translation: CASSLLAGGPYEQYF. The rearrangement uses TRBV4-1 and TRBJ2-7, with TRBD2 identical over 13 bases. Germline V gene lookup returns CDR1 MGHRA and CDR2 YSYEKL. This CDR3 contains 15 residues. The V segment lost 4 bases and the J segment 2 bases; nucleotides outside the gene matches: 2.

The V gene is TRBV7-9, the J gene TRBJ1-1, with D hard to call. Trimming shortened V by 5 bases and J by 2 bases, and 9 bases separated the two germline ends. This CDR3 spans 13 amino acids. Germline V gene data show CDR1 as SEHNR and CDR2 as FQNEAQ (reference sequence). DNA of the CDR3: TGTGCCAGCAGCGTCTTGTCCAACACTGAAGCTTTCTTT. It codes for CASSVLSNTEAFF.

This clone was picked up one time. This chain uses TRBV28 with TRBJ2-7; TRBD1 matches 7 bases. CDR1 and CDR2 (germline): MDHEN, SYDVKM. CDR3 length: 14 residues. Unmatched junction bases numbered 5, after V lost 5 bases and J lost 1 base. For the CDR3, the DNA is TGTGCCAGCAGTCCCCGACAGGGTTCCTACGAGCAGTACTTC. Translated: CASSPRQGSYEQYF.

The CDR3 DNA sequence: TGTGCCAGCAGCTTATTTGCAGCCGGGAGCACTGAAGCTTTCTTT. Protein product: CASSLFAAGSTEAFF. This rearrangement joins TRBV7-9 to TRBJ1-1; D gene unclear. The CDR3 totals 15 residues. V gave up 2 bases and J gave up 4 bases, with 14 bases separating them. The germline V gene encodes CDR1 SEHNR and CDR2 FQNEAQ (reference sequence).